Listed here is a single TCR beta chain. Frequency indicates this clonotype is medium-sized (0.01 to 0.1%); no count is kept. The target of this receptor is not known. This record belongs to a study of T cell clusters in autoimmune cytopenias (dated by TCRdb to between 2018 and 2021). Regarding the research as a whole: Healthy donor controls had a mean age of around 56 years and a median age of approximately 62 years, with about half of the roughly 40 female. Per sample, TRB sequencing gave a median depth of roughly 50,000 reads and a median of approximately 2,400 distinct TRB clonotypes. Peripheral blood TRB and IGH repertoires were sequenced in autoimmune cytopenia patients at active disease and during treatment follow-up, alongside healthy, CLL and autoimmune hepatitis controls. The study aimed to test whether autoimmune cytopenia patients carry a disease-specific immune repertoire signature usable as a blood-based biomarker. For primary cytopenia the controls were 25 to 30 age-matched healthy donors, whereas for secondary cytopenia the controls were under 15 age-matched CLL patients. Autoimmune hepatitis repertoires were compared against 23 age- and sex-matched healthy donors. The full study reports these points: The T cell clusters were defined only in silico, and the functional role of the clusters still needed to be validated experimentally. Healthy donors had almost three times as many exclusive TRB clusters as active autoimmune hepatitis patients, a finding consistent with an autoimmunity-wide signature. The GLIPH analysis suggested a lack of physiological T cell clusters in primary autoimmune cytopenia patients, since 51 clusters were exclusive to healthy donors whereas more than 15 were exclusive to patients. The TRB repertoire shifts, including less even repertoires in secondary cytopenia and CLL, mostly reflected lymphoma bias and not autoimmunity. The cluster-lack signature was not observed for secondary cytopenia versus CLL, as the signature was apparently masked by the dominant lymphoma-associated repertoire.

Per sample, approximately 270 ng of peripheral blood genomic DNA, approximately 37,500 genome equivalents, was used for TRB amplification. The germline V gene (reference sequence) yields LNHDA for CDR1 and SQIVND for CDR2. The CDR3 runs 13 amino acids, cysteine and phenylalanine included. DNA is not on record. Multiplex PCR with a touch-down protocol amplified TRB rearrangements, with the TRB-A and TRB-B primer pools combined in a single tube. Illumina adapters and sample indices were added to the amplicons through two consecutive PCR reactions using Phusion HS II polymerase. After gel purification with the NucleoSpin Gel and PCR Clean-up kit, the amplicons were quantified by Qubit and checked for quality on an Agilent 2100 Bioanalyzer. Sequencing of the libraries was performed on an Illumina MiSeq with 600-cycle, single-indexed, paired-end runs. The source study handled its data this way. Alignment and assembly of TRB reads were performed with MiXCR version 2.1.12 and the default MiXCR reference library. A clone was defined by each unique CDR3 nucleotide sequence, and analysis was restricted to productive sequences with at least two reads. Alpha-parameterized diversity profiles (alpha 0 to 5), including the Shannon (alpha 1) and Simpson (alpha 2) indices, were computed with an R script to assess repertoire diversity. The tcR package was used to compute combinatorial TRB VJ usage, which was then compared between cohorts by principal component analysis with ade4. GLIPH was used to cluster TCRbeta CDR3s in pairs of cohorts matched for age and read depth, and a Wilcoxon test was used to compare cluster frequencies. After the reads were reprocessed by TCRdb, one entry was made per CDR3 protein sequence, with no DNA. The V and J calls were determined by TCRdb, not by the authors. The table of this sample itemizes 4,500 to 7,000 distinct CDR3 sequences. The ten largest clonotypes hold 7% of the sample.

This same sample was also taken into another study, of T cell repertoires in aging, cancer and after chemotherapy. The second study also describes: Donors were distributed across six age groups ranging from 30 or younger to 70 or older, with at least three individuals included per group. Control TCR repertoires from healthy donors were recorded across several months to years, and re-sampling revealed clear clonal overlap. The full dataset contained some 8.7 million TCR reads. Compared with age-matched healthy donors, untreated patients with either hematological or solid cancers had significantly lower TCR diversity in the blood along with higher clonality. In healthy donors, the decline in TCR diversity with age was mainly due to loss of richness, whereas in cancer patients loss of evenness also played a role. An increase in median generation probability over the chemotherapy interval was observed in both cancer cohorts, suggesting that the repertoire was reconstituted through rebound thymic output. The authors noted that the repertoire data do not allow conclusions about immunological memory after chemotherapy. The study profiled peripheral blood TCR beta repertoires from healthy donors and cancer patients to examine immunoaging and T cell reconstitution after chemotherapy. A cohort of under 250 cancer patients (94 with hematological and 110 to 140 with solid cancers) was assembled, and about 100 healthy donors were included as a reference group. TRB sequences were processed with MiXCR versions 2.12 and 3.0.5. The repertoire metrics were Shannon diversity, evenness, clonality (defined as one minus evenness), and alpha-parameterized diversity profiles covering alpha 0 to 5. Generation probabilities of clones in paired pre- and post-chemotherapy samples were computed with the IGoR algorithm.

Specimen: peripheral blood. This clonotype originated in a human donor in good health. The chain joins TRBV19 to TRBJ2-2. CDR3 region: CASQGGNTGELFF.